This TCR beta chain was sequenced for a study of OX40 agonist ivuxolimab in advanced cancers. At the level of the study: The eligibility criteria allowed prior anti-PD-1, anti-PD-L1 or anti-CTLA-4 therapy, and about 40% had some.

Clones were read by immunoSEQ multiplex PCR, and TCRdb kept only the in-frame ones, dropping some. The sample consists of about 80,000 clones, about 88% of them appearing once. CDR1 is MNHEY, CDR2 SVGAGI, per germline. CDR3 length: 15 residues. J gave up 4 bases and V 4 bases, and 5 bases lay outside the gene matches. This receptor was identified in an adult with an advanced solid tumor such as melanoma, head and neck, liver or kidney cancer. The sequenced sample was CD4+ or CD8+ T cells sorted from blood, obtained in a trial of the OX40 agonist ivuxolimab. The chain combines TRBV6-5 with TRBJ2-5, with 11 nucleotides matching TRBD2. This CDR3 reads CASSSPGLAGETQYF. In DNA, the CDR3 is TGTGCCAGCAGTTCCCCCGGACTAGCGGGAGAGACCCAGTACTTC.